This TCR beta chain was retrieved from a study of neurological immune-mediated disorders. Synthesis of cDNA used 5'RACE (with 10-nucleotide random UMIs). Each CDR3 protein gets one entry after TCRdb re-called the 5' RACE reads with MiXCR. Here the sample spans roughly 100,000 distinct CDR3 sequences, roughly 3.5% being singletons. General study points: Private repertoires in all groups were suggested by the finding that expanded clones across subjects shared no CDR3 amino acid sequences. Falling below healthy controls, multiple sclerosis showed the least TCR clonal expansion, while HTLV-1-associated myelopathy showed the most.

It was from 2 million PBMCs stored at -80 C that the unsorted libraries were obtained. Trimming took off 6 bases at V and 9 bases at J, with 18 bases between the two ends. The CDR3 contains 14 residues. The V gene's germline CDR1 is LNHDA and CDR2 SQIVND (reference sequence). There are many counts of this clonotype. Its antigen is not known. Sequenced material: PBMCs. The rearrangement links TRBV19 to TRBJ2-1; weak D call: TRBD1 (7 bases). The receptor was isolated from a woman under 30 with multiple sclerosis. The CDR3 loop reads CASRHAGGPGEQFF. CDR3 nucleotide sequence: TGTGCCAGTAGGCACGCAGGGGGGCCTGGTGAGCAGTTCTTC.